Listed below are T cell receptor beta chains from one sample, sequenced in a study of cytomegalovirus exposure and HLA in healthy donors. Method: immunoSEQ multiplex PCR; TCRdb's copy keeps in-frame clones and lacks some. The table shows about 130,000 clones, with around 67% occurring only once. The sample taken for sequencing was PBMCs. The origin of the receptors is a man between 18 and 29 years old in good health and CMV-seropositive. Both conserved end residues are part of each CDR3. Each record gives: CDR3 protein, CDR3 DNA, J gene, clone size, D gene, V gene. The D gene is left open where the match is weak. The listing skips clone size in some rows; elsewhere it reads once, few, many or a size class.

cdr3_aa: CASSSPSGAIYNEQFF; cdr3_nt: TGTGCCAGCAGCTCACCTAGCGGGGCAATCTACAATGAGCAGTTCTTC; j_call: TRBJ2-1; clone_size: -; d_call: TRBD2; v_call: TRBV5-4
cdr3_aa: CASSIVPQAYSNQPQHF; cdr3_nt: TGTGCCAGTAGTATAGTTCCTCAGGCGTATAGCAATCAGCCCCAGCATTTT; j_call: TRBJ1-5; clone_size: -; d_call: -; v_call: TRBV19
cdr3_aa: CASSRGQGNDEQYF; cdr3_nt: TGTGCCAGCAGCCGTGGACAGGGGAATGACGAGCAGTACTTC; j_call: TRBJ2-7; clone_size: few; d_call: TRBD1; v_call: TRBV7-6
cdr3_aa: CASSQGASAGDQPQHF; cdr3_nt: TGCGCCAGCAGCCAAGGTGCCTCCGCGGGGGATCAGCCCCAGCATTTT; j_call: TRBJ1-5; clone_size: -; d_call: -; v_call: TRBV4-3
cdr3_aa: CASSSTGVGYTF; cdr3_nt: TGTGCCAGCAGTTCTACAGGGGTTGGCTACACCTTC; j_call: TRBJ1-2; clone_size: few; d_call: TRBD1; v_call: TRBV27
cdr3_aa: CASSGTGIPNTGELFF; cdr3_nt: TGTGCCAGCAGCGGGACAGGGATTCCGAACACCGGGGAGCTGTTTTTT; j_call: TRBJ2-2; clone_size: -; d_call: TRBD1; v_call: TRBV9
cdr3_aa: CASSEYRGFYGYTF; cdr3_nt: TGCGCCAGCAGTGAGTACAGGGGGTTCTATGGCTACACCTTC; j_call: TRBJ1-2; clone_size: -; d_call: TRBD1; v_call: TRBV10-2
cdr3_aa: CASSTRDSSFGLGYTF; cdr3_nt: TGTGCCAGCAGCACCCGGGACAGCTCTTTTGGCCTTGGCTACACCTTC; j_call: TRBJ1-2; clone_size: -; d_call: TRBD1; v_call: TRBV5-5
cdr3_aa: CASSVGRGYEKLFF; cdr3_nt: TGTGCCAGCAGCGTTGGCAGGGGATATGAAAAACTGTTTTTT; j_call: TRBJ1-4; clone_size: -; d_call: -; v_call: TRBV9
cdr3_aa: CASSWTGGIEAFF; cdr3_nt: TGTGCCAGCAGCTGGACAGGGGGCATTGAAGCTTTCTTT; j_call: TRBJ1-1; clone_size: -; d_call: TRBD1; v_call: TRBV7-9
cdr3_aa: CASSAGYQETQYF; cdr3_nt: TGTGCCAGCAGCGCAGGCTACCAAGAGACCCAGTACTTC; j_call: TRBJ2-5; clone_size: -; d_call: -; v_call: TRBV28
cdr3_aa: CASSLRDTPGNTIYF; cdr3_nt: TGCGCCAGCAGCCTCCGGGACACACCTGGAAACACCATATATTTT; j_call: TRBJ1-3; clone_size: -; d_call: -; v_call: TRBV4-3
cdr3_aa: CASGLSGTVYSYEQYF; cdr3_nt: TGTGCTAGTGGTTTGTCCGGGACAGTTTATTCCTACGAGCAGTACTTC; j_call: TRBJ2-7; clone_size: -; d_call: TRBD1; v_call: TRBV12-5
cdr3_aa: CASSLGQGMAFF; cdr3_nt: TGTGCCAGCAGTCTTGGACAGGGAATGGCTTTCTTT; j_call: TRBJ1-1; clone_size: few; d_call: TRBD1; v_call: TRBV2
cdr3_aa: CASSPVVNTGELFF; cdr3_nt: TGTGCCAGCAGTCCCGTAGTTAACACCGGGGAGCTGTTTTTT; j_call: TRBJ2-2; clone_size: few; d_call: -; v_call: TRBV28
cdr3_aa: CASSFGRGWGYTF; cdr3_nt: TGTGCCAGCAGCTTCGGGAGGGGATGGGGCTACACCTTC; j_call: TRBJ1-2; clone_size: -; d_call: -; v_call: TRBV28
cdr3_aa: CASNEGEMSNQHF; cdr3_nt: TGTGCCAGCAATGAGGGGGAGATGAGTAACCAGCATTTT; j_call: TRBJ1-5; clone_size: once; d_call: -; v_call: TRBV28
cdr3_aa: CASSWRDGANTIYF; cdr3_nt: TGTGCCAGCAGCTGGCGGGACGGCGCAAACACCATATATTTT; j_call: TRBJ1-3; clone_size: -; d_call: -; v_call: TRBV5-4
cdr3_aa: CASSLGPGEYYEQYF; cdr3_nt: TGTGCCAGCAGCTTAGGGCCAGGGGAATACTACGAGCAGTACTTC; j_call: TRBJ2-7; clone_size: -; d_call: -; v_call: TRBV7-2
cdr3_aa: CASTTWTSGSYEQYF; cdr3_nt: TGTGCCAGCACCACTTGGACTAGCGGTTCCTACGAGCAGTACTTC; j_call: TRBJ2-7; clone_size: few; d_call: TRBD2; v_call: TRBV28
cdr3_aa: CASSAVPERGITYEQYF; cdr3_nt: TGCGCCAGCAGCGCTGTCCCCGAGCGGGGGATTACCTACGAGCAGTACTTC; j_call: TRBJ2-7; clone_size: -; d_call: TRBD2; v_call: TRBV5-1
cdr3_aa: CASRQPGGGYGYTF; cdr3_nt: TGTGCCAGCAGACAACCTGGGGGGGGCTATGGCTACACCTTC; j_call: TRBJ1-2; clone_size: -; d_call: -; v_call: TRBV28
cdr3_aa: CASSPDRGYGSYEQYF; cdr3_nt: TGTGCCAGCAGCCCCGACAGGGGGTACGGCTCCTACGAGCAGTACTTC; j_call: TRBJ2-7; clone_size: few; d_call: TRBD1; v_call: TRBV7-9
cdr3_aa: CASSPLTGGYGYTF; cdr3_nt: TGTGCCAGCAGTCCACTGACAGGGGGCTATGGCTACACCTTC; j_call: TRBJ1-2; clone_size: once; d_call: TRBD1; v_call: TRBV27
cdr3_aa: CASSHAGGSYNEQFF; cdr3_nt: TGTGCCAGCAGCCATGCGGGGGGATCCTACAATGAGCAGTTCTTC; j_call: TRBJ2-1; clone_size: few; d_call: TRBD2; v_call: TRBV7-3
cdr3_aa: CASSYRGHRGSYEQYF; cdr3_nt: TGTGCCAGCAGTTACCGGGGACATAGAGGCTCCTACGAGCAGTACTTC; j_call: TRBJ2-7; clone_size: -; d_call: -; v_call: TRBV6-5
cdr3_aa: CASSEVRDTIYF; cdr3_nt: TGTGCCAGCAGTGAAGTCCGGGACACCATATATTTT; j_call: TRBJ1-3; clone_size: -; d_call: -; v_call: TRBV2
cdr3_aa: CASSLEGQSYNEQFF; cdr3_nt: TGCGCCAGCAGCCTGGAGGGACAGTCCTACAATGAGCAGTTCTTC; j_call: TRBJ2-1; clone_size: -; d_call: -; v_call: TRBV4-1
cdr3_aa: CASSRLAPSGYEQYF; cdr3_nt: TGTGCCAGCAGCCGACTAGCCCCGAGTGGGTACGAGCAGTACTTC; j_call: TRBJ2-7; clone_size: -; d_call: TRBD2; v_call: TRBV6-5
cdr3_aa: CASSDYRGSYGYTF; cdr3_nt: TGTGCCAGCAGTGACTACAGGGGAAGCTATGGCTACACCTTC; j_call: TRBJ1-2; clone_size: once; d_call: TRBD1; v_call: TRBV6-5
cdr3_aa: CASSPQTGDTQYF; cdr3_nt: TGTGCCAGCAGTCCCCAGACTGGAGATACACAGTATTTT; j_call: TRBJ2-3; clone_size: -; d_call: -; v_call: TRBV6-5
cdr3_aa: CAIRKDTLNTEAFF; cdr3_nt: TGTGCCATCAGGAAGGACACTTTGAACACTGAAGCTTTCTTT; j_call: TRBJ1-1; clone_size: few; d_call: -; v_call: TRBV10-3
cdr3_aa: CASSPTGIQQFF; cdr3_nt: TGTGCCAGCTCACCAACAGGGATTCAGCAGTTCTTC; j_call: TRBJ2-1; clone_size: few; d_call: -; v_call: TRBV18
cdr3_aa: CASSPGRGSDTQYF; cdr3_nt: TGTGCCAGCAGCCCCGGCCGGGGATCGGATACGCAGTATTTT; j_call: TRBJ2-3; clone_size: -; d_call: -; v_call: TRBV27
cdr3_aa: CASSRRQGAGSYEQYF; cdr3_nt: TGCGCCAGCAGCCGTCGACAGGGGGCCGGCTCCTACGAGCAGTACTTC; j_call: TRBJ2-7; clone_size: -; d_call: TRBD1; v_call: TRBV4-1
cdr3_aa: CASCNSGTKDCEKLFF; cdr3_nt: TGTGCCAGCTGCAATTCCGGGACAAAAGATTGTGAAAAACTGTTTTTT; j_call: TRBJ1-4; clone_size: -; d_call: -; v_call: TRBV28
cdr3_aa: CASSLKTRTRSSYNEQFF; cdr3_nt: TGCGCCAGCAGCTTGAAGACTAGAACAAGAAGCTCCTACAATGAGCAGTTCTTC; j_call: TRBJ2-1; clone_size: -; d_call: -; v_call: TRBV5-1
cdr3_aa: CASSLPSGVAYNEQFF; cdr3_nt: TGTGCCAGCAGCTTACCCTCAGGGGTTGCCTACAATGAGCAGTTCTTC; j_call: TRBJ2-1; clone_size: -; d_call: -; v_call: TRBV7-2
cdr3_aa: CASSPARGQRLWDEQFF; cdr3_nt: TGTGCCAGCTCGCCGGCGAGGGGGCAACGACTATGGGATGAGCAGTTCTTC; j_call: TRBJ2-1; clone_size: -; d_call: TRBD1; v_call: TRBV7-2
cdr3_aa: CASSLDPQRELYNEQFF; cdr3_nt: TGTGCCAGCAGTTTAGACCCTCAGCGGGAGCTCTACAATGAGCAGTTCTTC; j_call: TRBJ2-1; clone_size: few; d_call: TRBD2; v_call: TRBV27
cdr3_aa: CASSDPLAGGTDTQYF; cdr3_nt: TGTGCCAGCAGTGACCCTCTAGCGGGGGGGACAGATACGCAGTATTTT; j_call: TRBJ2-3; clone_size: -; d_call: TRBD2; v_call: TRBV6-1
cdr3_aa: CASSIPASGTDGLEQYF; cdr3_nt: TGTGCCAGTAGTATACCTGCCTCCGGGACTGACGGGCTCGAGCAGTACTTC; j_call: TRBJ2-7; clone_size: -; d_call: -; v_call: TRBV19
cdr3_aa: CASSRITGVYEQYF; cdr3_nt: TGCGCCAGCAGCCGCATTACAGGGGTCTACGAGCAGTACTTC; j_call: TRBJ2-7; clone_size: -; d_call: TRBD1; v_call: TRBV4-1
cdr3_aa: CASSLERLNTEAFF; cdr3_nt: TGTGCCAGCAGCTTAGAGAGGTTGAACACTGAAGCTTTCTTT; j_call: TRBJ1-1; clone_size: -; d_call: -; v_call: TRBV7-8
cdr3_aa: CASSRTGGSLHF; cdr3_nt: TGTGCCAGCAGCCGGACAGGGGGATCCCTCCACTTT; j_call: TRBJ1-6; clone_size: -; d_call: TRBD1; v_call: TRBV27
cdr3_aa: CASGTVSGEQFF; cdr3_nt: TGTGCCAGTGGGACAGTAAGTGGTGAGCAGTTCTTC; j_call: TRBJ2-1; clone_size: -; d_call: TRBD1; v_call: TRBV19
cdr3_aa: CSVARQGASTEAFF; cdr3_nt: TGCAGCGTTGCCCGACAGGGGGCGAGTACTGAAGCTTTCTTT; j_call: TRBJ1-1; clone_size: -; d_call: TRBD1; v_call: TRBV29-1
cdr3_aa: CASSESGRTTDTQYF; cdr3_nt: TGCGCCAGCAGTGAGTCGGGGCGCACCACAGATACGCAGTATTTT; j_call: TRBJ2-3; clone_size: -; d_call: -; v_call: TRBV10-2
cdr3_aa: CAWSVKGREGAGRTQYF; cdr3_nt: TGTGCCTGGAGTGTAAAAGGGCGGGAGGGCGCAGGCCGTACGCAGTATTTT; j_call: TRBJ2-3; clone_size: -; d_call: TRBD2; v_call: TRBV30
cdr3_aa: CASGITGSSGYTF; cdr3_nt: TGTGCCAGCGGGATTACAGGTTCTTCGGGCTACACCTTC; j_call: TRBJ1-2; clone_size: few; d_call: -; v_call: TRBV6-5
cdr3_aa: CASSSDRGVGEKLFF; cdr3_nt: TGTGCCAGCAGCTCAGACAGGGGGGTCGGTGAAAAACTGTTTTTT; j_call: TRBJ1-4; clone_size: -; d_call: TRBD1; v_call: TRBV7-9
cdr3_aa: CASSGFASIGISYNEQFF; cdr3_nt: TGTGCCAGCAGTGGATTCGCTTCTATCGGGATATCCTACAATGAGCAGTTCTTC; j_call: TRBJ2-1; clone_size: -; d_call: -; v_call: TRBV2
cdr3_aa: CASTDSGWVAYEQYF; cdr3_nt: TGTGCCAGCACCGATAGCGGGTGGGTAGCCTACGAGCAGTACTTC; j_call: TRBJ2-7; clone_size: -; d_call: TRBD2; v_call: TRBV28